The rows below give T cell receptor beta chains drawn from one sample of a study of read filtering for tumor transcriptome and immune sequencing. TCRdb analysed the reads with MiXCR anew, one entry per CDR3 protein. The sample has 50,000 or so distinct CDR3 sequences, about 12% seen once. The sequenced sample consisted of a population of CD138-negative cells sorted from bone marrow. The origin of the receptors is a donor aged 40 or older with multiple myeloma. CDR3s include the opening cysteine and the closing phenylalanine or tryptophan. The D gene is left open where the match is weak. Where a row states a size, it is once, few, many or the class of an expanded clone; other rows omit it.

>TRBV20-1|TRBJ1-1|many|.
TGCAGTGCTGACAGGAGCAACACTGAAGCTTTCTTT
CSADRSNTEAFF
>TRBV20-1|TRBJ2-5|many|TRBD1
TGCAGTGCACCCGGGACAGACCAAGAGACCCAGTACTTC
CSAPGTDQETQYF
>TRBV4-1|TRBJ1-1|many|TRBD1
TGCGCCAGCAGCAGTCGCCCGGGACAGGGGGATGAAGCTTTCTTT
CASSSRPGQGDEAFF
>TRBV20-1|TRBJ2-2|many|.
TGCAGTGCTATCTCCCCTCATCGAGGGACCGGGGAGCTGTTTTTT
CSAISPHRGTGELFF
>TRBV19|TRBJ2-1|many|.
TGTGCCAGTAGTGGGGTGGGATCCCAGATGAATGAGCAGTTCTTC
CASSGVGSQMNEQFF
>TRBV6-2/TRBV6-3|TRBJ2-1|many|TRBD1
TGTGCCAGCAGTTGGAACCCTCAACAGGGGGCGGGTTACAATGAGCAGTTCTTC
CASSWNPQQGAGYNEQFF
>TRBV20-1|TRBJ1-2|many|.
TGCAGTGCTCCCCACTCTTGGGGGGACTATGGCTACACCTTT
CSAPHSWGDYGYTF
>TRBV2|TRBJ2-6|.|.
TGTGCCAGCATGGAGCTAGTCTCTGGGGCCAACGTCCTGACTTTC
CASMELVSGANVLTF
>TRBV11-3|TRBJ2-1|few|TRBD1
TGTGCCAGCAGCATGGGACAGGGAGGTTGGGGGAATGAGCAGTTCTTC
CASSMGQGGWGNEQFF
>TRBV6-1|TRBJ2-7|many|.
TGTGCCAGCAGTGAAAGCAGATACGGTCAGTACTTC
CASSESRYGQYF
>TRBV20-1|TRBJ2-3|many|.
TGCAGTGCTAGAAGGAGTGATACGCAGTATTTT
CSARRSDTQYF
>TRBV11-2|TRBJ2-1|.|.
TGTGCCAGAAGCTTAGCCCTCCGACAGAGCTCCTACAATGAGCAGTTCTTC
CARSLALRQSSYNEQFF
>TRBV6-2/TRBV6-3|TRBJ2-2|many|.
TGTGCCAGCAGTTACCAGGGACTGAACACCGGGGAGCTGTTTTTT
CASSYQGLNTGELFF
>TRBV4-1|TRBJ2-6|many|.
TGCGCCAGCAGCCAAGAGGGAAAGGGCTCCGGGGCCAACGTCCTGACTTTC
CASSQEGKGSGANVLTF
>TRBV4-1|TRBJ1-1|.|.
TGCGCCAGCAGCCAAGACCCATCATGGGGGGCTAGGGCTTTCTTT
CASSQDPSWGARAFF
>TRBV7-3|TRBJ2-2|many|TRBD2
TGTGCCAGCAGCCCCAGCGGGAGCACCGGGGAGCTGTTTTTT
CASSPSGSTGELFF
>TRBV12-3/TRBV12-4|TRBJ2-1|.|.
TGTGCCAGCCGTTTCCGCTTTGAGCGAGGAGAGCAGTTCTTC
CASRFRFERGEQFF
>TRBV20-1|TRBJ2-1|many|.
TGCAGTGCTAGGAGTCGGGGTCCCCACAATGAGCAGTTCTTC
CSARSRGPHNEQFF
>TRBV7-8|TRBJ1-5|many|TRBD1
TGTGCCAGCAGCCCGATAGGGACAGGGGATCAGCCCCAGCATTTT
CASSPIGTGDQPQHF
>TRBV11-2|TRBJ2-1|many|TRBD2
TGTGCCAGCAGCCCGAGGGGTCGCGGGAGAAGCTCCTACAATGAGCAGTTCTTC
CASSPRGRGRSSYNEQFF
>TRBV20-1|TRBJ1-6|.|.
TGCAGTGCGAAACCCCGGACAGCGACTTCACCCCTCCACTTT
CSAKPRTATSPLHF
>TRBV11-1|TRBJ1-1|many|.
TGTGCCAGCGGCATTAGATGGACAGCGAAGAACACTGAAGCTTTCTTT
CASGIRWTAKNTEAFF
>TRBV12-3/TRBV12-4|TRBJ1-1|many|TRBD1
TGTGCCAGCAGTTTAGAGGACAGGAGGAACACTGAAGCTTTCTTT
CASSLEDRRNTEAFF
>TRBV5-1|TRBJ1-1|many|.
TGCGCCAGCAGCTTGGAACCGGGGGGCACTGAAGCTTTCTTT
CASSLEPGGTEAFF
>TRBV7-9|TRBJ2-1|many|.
TGTGCCAGCAGCAGCTCCACGTACAATGAGCAGTTCTTC
CASSSSTYNEQFF
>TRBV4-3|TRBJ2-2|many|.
TGCGCCAGCAGCCAAACCGGAAGCACCGGGGAGCTGTTTTTT
CASSQTGSTGELFF
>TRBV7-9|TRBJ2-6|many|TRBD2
TGTGCCAGCAGCTCGGGGCCCGGGACTAGTCTTTCTGGGGCCAACGTCCTGACTTTC
CASSSGPGTSLSGANVLTF
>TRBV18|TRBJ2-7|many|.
TGTGCCAGCTCACCACCGACGACAAGGCCCTACTACGAGCAGTACTTC
CASSPPTTRPYYEQYF
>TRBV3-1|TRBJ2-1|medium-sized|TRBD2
TGTGCCAGCAGCCAAGACGGGCTAGCGGGATGGGATGAGCAGTTCTTC
CASSQDGLAGWDEQFF
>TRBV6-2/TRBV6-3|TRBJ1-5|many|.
TGTGCCAGTAGTTACCGGCAGGGAAACTCTCAGCCCCAGCATTTT
CASSYRQGNSQPQHF
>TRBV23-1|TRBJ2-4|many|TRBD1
TGCGCCAGCAGTGCCCGGGACAGGGGGGACATTCAGTACTTC
CASSARDRGDIQYF
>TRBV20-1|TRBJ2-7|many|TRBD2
TGCAGTGCTAGGGTCAGCGGGAGAGGACTCTACGAGCAGTACTTC
CSARVSGRGLYEQYF
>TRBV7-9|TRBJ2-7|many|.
TGTGCCAACTACGAGCAGTACTTC
CANYEQYF
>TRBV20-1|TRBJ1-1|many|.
TGCAGTGCTAGAGGAGGGGAATTGACGAACACTGAAGCTTTCTTT
CSARGGELTNTEAFF
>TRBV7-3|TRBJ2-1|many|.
TGTGCCAGCGCCCTGGCGGAGGGGTACAATGAGCAGTTCTTC
CASALAEGYNEQFF
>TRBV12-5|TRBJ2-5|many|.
TGTGCTAGTGGTTTGGGACGTATTGGAGAAGAGACCCAGTACTTC
CASGLGRIGEETQYF
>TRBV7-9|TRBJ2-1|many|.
TGTGCCAGCAACAGAGACGATGAGCAGTTCTTC
CASNRDDEQFF
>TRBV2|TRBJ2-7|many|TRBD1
TGTGCCAGCAGCACTGATCCGGGACAGGGGGCCGACGAGCAGTACTTC
CASSTDPGQGADEQYF
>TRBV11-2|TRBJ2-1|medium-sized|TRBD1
TGTGCCAGCAGCTTAGGCCACAAGGAGACAGGGCGCTCCTACAATGAGCAGTTCTTC
CASSLGHKETGRSYNEQFF
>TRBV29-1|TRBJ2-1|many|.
TGCAGCGTTAAGTTTCCGGGAAACTCCTACAATGAGCAGTTCTTC
CSVKFPGNSYNEQFF
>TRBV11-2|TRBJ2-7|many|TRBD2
TGTGCCAGCAGCCTCCTAGCGGGAGGGCCTTACGAGCAGTACTTC
CASSLLAGGPYEQYF
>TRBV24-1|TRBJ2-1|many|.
TGTGCCACCAGTGAAATGCGGGACAATGAGCAGTTCTTC
CATSEMRDNEQFF
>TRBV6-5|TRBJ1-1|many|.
TGTGCCAGCAGTTACTCTGAGGGTGAAGCTTTCTTT
CASSYSEGEAFF
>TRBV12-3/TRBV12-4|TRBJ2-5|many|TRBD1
TGTGCCAGCAGCCTTTTCCCGGGACAGGGGGCTGGAGAGACCCAGTACTTC
CASSLFPGQGAGETQYF
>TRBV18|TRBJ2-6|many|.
TGTGCCAGCTCACCATTGGCAGGAAGCTCTGGGGCCAACGTCCTGACTTTC
CASSPLAGSSGANVLTF